This T cell receptor (beta chain) was sequenced in a study of cytomegalovirus exposure and HLA in healthy donors. Study outcomes and limitations: Indistinguishable V segments, including TRBV6-2 and TRBV6-3, were excluded. Reportedly, TCR beta sequences accurately predicted HLA-A and HLA-B alleles in most subjects. In a later analysis, several top co-occurrence clusters appeared linked to parvovirus B19, influenza, CMV and Epstein-Barr virus.

The PCR ran on 60 Vbeta and 13 Jbeta primers. Produced via immunoSEQ multiplex PCR; TCRdb's table is partial and in-frame only. The table records around 150,000 clones, more than 70% of them present only once. The CDR3 covers 16 residues. Trimming at V came to 1 base and at J to 4 bases, leaving 5 bases not matched to a gene. From germline, CDR1 is MDHEN and CDR2 SYDVKM. This clone came up a few times. What it binds is not known. V gene TRBV28 combines with J gene TRBJ2-1, with TRBD1 identical over 9 bases. The clonotype was recovered from a woman in her forties in good health and CMV-seropositive. Source material: PBMCs. The CDR3 protein is CASSLLGQGSYNEQFF. In DNA, the CDR3 is TGTGCCAGCAGTTTATTGGGACAGGGATCATACAATGAGCAGTTCTTC.